This T cell receptor (beta chain) was sequenced for a study of tumor-infiltrating lymphocytes in primary liver carcinoma. To note about this clonotype: Germline is not matched at one junction end, which may reflect a read error.

Blood RNA was derived from unsorted whole blood, and germline DNA was extracted too. The CDR3 is made up of 15 amino acids. CDR1 SGHAT and CDR2 FQNNGV come from the germline V gene. TCR beta cDNA was made from 400 to 500 ng total RNA with a constant-region primer. TCR beta libraries came from three nested multiplex PCR rounds using slightly modified ARM-PCR. Primers for the first two PCR rounds were TRBV1-TRBV30 forward primers and a C-beta reverse primer (about 11 cycles per round). TCRdb redid the calling of the multiplex PCR reads with MiXCR, one entry per CDR3 protein. The table lists approximately 330,000 distinct CDR3 sequences, 65% of them singletons, with approximately 5.9% in the top ten.

The TCR comes from a man aged 35-49 years with primary liver carcinoma and hepatitis B virus infection. V usage is TRBV11-2 and J usage is TRBJ2-3; no reliable D call. Sequenced: peripheral blood. CDR3 loop: CASSLTSNRADTHYF. As DNA, the CDR3 is TGTGCTAGCAGCTTAACGTCTAATCGCGCAGATACGCATTATTTT.